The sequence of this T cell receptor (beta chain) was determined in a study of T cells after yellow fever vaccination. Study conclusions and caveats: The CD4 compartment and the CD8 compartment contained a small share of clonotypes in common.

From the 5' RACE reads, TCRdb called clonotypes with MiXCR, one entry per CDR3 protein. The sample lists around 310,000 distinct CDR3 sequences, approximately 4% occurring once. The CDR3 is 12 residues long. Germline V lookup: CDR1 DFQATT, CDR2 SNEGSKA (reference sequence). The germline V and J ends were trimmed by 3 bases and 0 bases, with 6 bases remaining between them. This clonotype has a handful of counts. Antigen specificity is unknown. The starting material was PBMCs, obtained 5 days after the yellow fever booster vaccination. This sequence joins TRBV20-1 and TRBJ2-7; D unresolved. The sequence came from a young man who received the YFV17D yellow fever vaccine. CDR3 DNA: TGCAGTGCTAGTACCAGCTCCTACGAGCAGTACTTC. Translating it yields CSASTSSYEQYF.